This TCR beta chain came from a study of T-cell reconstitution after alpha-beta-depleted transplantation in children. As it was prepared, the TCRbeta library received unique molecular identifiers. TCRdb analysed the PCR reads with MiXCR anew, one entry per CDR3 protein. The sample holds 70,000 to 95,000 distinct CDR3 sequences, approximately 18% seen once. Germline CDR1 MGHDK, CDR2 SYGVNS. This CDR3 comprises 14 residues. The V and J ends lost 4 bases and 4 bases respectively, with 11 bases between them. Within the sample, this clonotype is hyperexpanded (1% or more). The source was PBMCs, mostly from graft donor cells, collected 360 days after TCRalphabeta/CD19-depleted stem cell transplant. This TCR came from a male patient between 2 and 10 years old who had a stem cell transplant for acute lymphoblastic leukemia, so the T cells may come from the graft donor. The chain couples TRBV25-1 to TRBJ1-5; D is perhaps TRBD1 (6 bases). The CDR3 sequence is CASSATGWNQPQHF. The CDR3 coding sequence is TGTGCCAGCAGTGCCACAGGGTGGAATCAGCCCCAGCATTTT.